The 9 T cell receptor beta chains below come from one sample, sequenced in a study of blood T cells in healthy people across ages. Then a second PCR, running roughly 6 to 11 cycles, was carried out with a sample-barcoded 5' primer and a J-beta primer mix. TCRdb itself ran the 5' RACE reads through MiXCR, one entry per CDR3 protein. The sample records 910,000 or so distinct CDR3 sequences, roughly half being singletons. The source material was blood. These receptors all stem from a woman in her fifties or sixties in good health.

The chain links TRBV4-1 to TRBJ2-1; D not resolved. The CDR3 is 17 residues long. With 0 bases removed from V and 2 bases from J, the gap between germline ends came to 14 bases. CDR1 is MGHRA, CDR2 YSYEKL, per germline. CDR3 residues: CASSQEPGRTTYNEQFF. The CDR3 region has the DNA TGCGCCAGCAGCCAAGAACCCGGACGGACCACCTACAATGAGCAGTTCTTC.

The chain joins TRBV5-1 to TRBJ2-1, with D unclear. The germline V gene has CDR1 SGHRS and CDR2 YFSETQ. V was pared by 0 bases and J by 12 bases, with 13 bases between. CDR3 length: 13 residues. For the CDR3, the DNA is TGCGCCAGCAGCTTGGATCGGCTCCCACGGCAGTTCTTC. This gives the protein CASSLDRLPRQFF. Full variable domain (outside the CDR3, taken from reference TRBV5-1 and TRBJ2-1): KAGVTQTPRYLIKTRGQQVTLSCSPISGHRSVSWYQQTPGQGLQFLFEYFSETQRNKGNFPGRFSGRQFSNSRSEMNVSTLELGDSALYLCASSLDRLPRQFFGPGTRLTVL.

This clonotype was counted a few times. The V call is TRBV6-5, the J call TRBJ2-7, with 8 bases aligning to TRBD1. The germline V gene has CDR1 MNHEY and CDR2 SVGAGI. Unmatched junction bases numbered 9, after V lost 8 bases and J lost 3 bases. The CDR3 is made up of 14 amino acids. This chain's CDR3 is CASLERTGSYEQYF. DNA for the CDR3: TGTGCCAGCCTTGAGCGGACAGGGAGCTACGAGCAGTACTTC.

Points on this clonotype: The junction departs from germline at one end; a sequencing error may be responsible. The chain recombines TRBV5-1 with TRBJ2-1; tentative D call: TRBD1 (6 bases). Germline loops: CDR1 SGHRS, CDR2 YFSETQ. The CDR3 extends over 16 amino acids. The chain's CDR3 is CARSLDGQITNNEQFF. The CDR3 nucleotides read TGCGCCCGCAGCTTAGACGGACAGATTACCAACAATGAGCAGTTCTTC.

The genes are TRBV7-2 and TRBJ2-1; D may be TRBD1 (5 bases). With 7 bases removed from V and 4 bases from J, the gap between germline ends came to 11 bases. Germline assignment: CDR1 SGHTA and CDR2 FQGNSA. This CDR3 region has 13 residues. CDR3 residues: CASTIGAYNEQFF. In DNA form, the CDR3 reads TGTGCCAGCACCATTGGGGCTTACAATGAGCAGTTCTTC.

The chain joins TRBV13 to TRBJ2-7; either TRBD1 or TRBD2 may supply D (6 bases each). Germline V gene data show CDR1 as PRHDT and CDR2 as FYEKMQ (reference sequence). The germline V and J ends were trimmed by 2 bases and 5 bases, with 13 bases remaining between them. This CDR3 has 14 amino acids. Here the CDR3 reads CASSLTERGDEQYF. CDR3 coding DNA: TGTGCCAGCAGCTTAACGGAAAGGGGGGACGAGCAGTACTTC.

The table lists this clonotype with a few counts. This rearrangement joins TRBV29-1 to TRBJ1-4; a weak D match, TRBD1 (6 bases). Trimming removed 2 bases from V and 3 bases from J, with 13 bases in between. The CDR3 runs 15 residues. From germline, CDR1 is SQVTM and CDR2 ANQGSEA. The CDR3 sequence: CSVERAGAANEKLFF. DNA of the CDR3: TGCAGCGTTGAAAGGGCAGGGGCAGCTAATGAAAAACTGTTTTTT.

This clonotype has a count of ten or more. As DNA, the CDR3 is TGTGCCAGCAGAGACGGGACCCAAGAGACCCAGTACTTC. Translated: CASRDGTQETQYF. The chain carries TRBV12-3 or TRBV12-4 and TRBJ2-5; D possibly uses TRBD1 or TRBD2 (5 bases each). This CDR3 is built from 13 residues. The V end lost 6 bases, the J end lost 1 base, and 9 bases lay between the germline ends.

This clonotype was picked up a small number of times. The rearrangement links TRBV2 to TRBJ2-1; D gene unclear. The CDR3 sequence is 13 residues long. Trimming removed 6 bases from V and 4 bases from J, with 10 bases in between. Germline V lookup: CDR1 SNHLY, CDR2 FYNNEI. CDR3 residues: CASSSTTYNEQFF. The CDR3 coding sequence is TGTGCCAGCAGCTCCACCACATACAATGAGCAGTTCTTC.